This T cell receptor (beta chain) was observed in a study of post-analysis software for immune sequencing data. Background on the study: Courses of disease covered relapsing-remitting, secondary progressive and progressive-relapsing multiple sclerosis. Study-wide results and caveats: Comparison with controls showed significantly lower normalized Chao1 diversity in multiple sclerosis patients. When the samples were clustered directly with F measure, those that had been prepared in the same batch showed strong co-clustering. In patients, about 5 TRBV segments were more frequent than in controls, with TRBV5-6, TRBV5-1 and TRBV20-1 among them.

Researchers reported that TCR beta cDNA libraries carried unique molecular identifiers. In TCRdb, the PCR reads were re-called with MiXCR into one record per CDR3 protein. Here the sample spans 700,000 to 800,000 distinct CDR3 sequences, 30% being singletons. Details on this clonotype: Its antigen is not known. One junction end disagrees with the germline gene, perhaps due to a read error.

CDR1 is DFQATT and CDR2 is SNEGSKA in the germline V gene (reference sequence). This CDR3 contains 12 residues. V is TRBV20-1 and J is TRBJ1-2; TRBD1 matches 7 bases. This clonotype originated in a girl aged 5-17 years with multiple sclerosis. Sequencing used blood. The CDR3 is CSANDRANGHTF. The DNA of the CDR3 is TGCAGTGCGAATGACAGGGCAAATGGCCACACCTTC.